Below are 27 T cell receptor beta chains sequenced from a single sample in a study of OX40 agonist ivuxolimab in advanced cancers. Measured with immunoSEQ multiplex PCR; TCRdb has only the in-frame clones, and not every one. There are around 15,000 clones in the sample; approximately 86% occur only once, and about 20% lies in the top ten. The input for sequencing was CD4+ or CD8+ T cells sorted from blood, taken in a trial of the OX40 agonist ivuxolimab. These receptors came from an adult with an advanced solid tumor such as melanoma, head and neck, liver or kidney cancer.

The chain recombines TRBV6-1 with TRBJ1-3; D is undetermined. V lost 3 bases, J lost 2 bases, and 8 bases lay in between. Germline V gene data show CDR1 as MNHNS and CDR2 as SASEGT. The CDR3 is 14 amino acids. The CDR3 region is CASSDTAAGNTIYF. The CDR3 nucleotides read TGTGCCAGCAGTGATACGGCAGCTGGAAACACCATATATTTT.

The chain joins TRBV7-6 to TRBJ2-7; D gene uncertain. CDR1 and CDR2 from the germline V gene are SGHVS and FNYEAQ. CDR3 length equals 14 residues. The germline V and J ends were trimmed by 5 bases and 8 bases, with 19 bases remaining between them. CDR3 sequence reads: CASSPRASSPQQYF. The CDR3 coding sequence is TGTGCCAGCAGCCCTCGCGCAAGCAGTCCCCAGCAGTACTTC.

This chain links TRBV10-1 with TRBJ2-1, with D possibly matching TRBD2 (6 bases). Germline V CDR1 and CDR2: WNHNN, SYGVQD (reference sequence). V was shortened by 0 bases and J by 5 bases, with 11 bases between the two germline ends. The length of the CDR3 is 15 residues. The CDR3 DNA sequence: TGCGCCAGCAGTGAGTCTAAGGGAGGTAACAATGAGCAGTTCTTC. Its translation is CASSESKGGNNEQFF.

The V and J genes are TRBV7-3 and TRBJ2-3, with 9 positions matching TRBD2. Looked up from germline, CDR1 is SGHTA and CDR2 is FQGTGA. CDR3 length: 16 amino acids. Unmatched junction bases numbered 8, after V lost 5 bases and J lost 2 bases. CDR3 sequence: CASSPIAGGSTDTQYF. CDR3 sequence (DNA): TGTGCCAGCAGCCCTATCGCGGGAGGGTCCACAGATACGCAGTATTTT.

The J gene is TRBJ2-6, the V gene TRBV6-1, with 8 bases aligning to TRBD1. CDR3 size: 15 residues. CDR1 and CDR2 from the germline V gene are MNHNS and SASEGT. With V trimmed by 5 bases and J by 2 bases, 2 bases remained unmatched. The DNA of the CDR3 is TGTGCCAGCAGTTCAGGGGGCGCTGGGGCCAACGTCCTGACTTTC. Its translation is CASSSGGAGANVLTF.

V is TRBV27 and J is TRBJ2-2; tentatively, D is TRBD2 (5 bases). V shed 5 bases and J shed 8 bases, with 9 bases lying between them. Germline-derived CDR1 and CDR2 are MNHEY and SMNVEV (reference sequence). The CDR3 has 12 residues. The CDR3 DNA is TGTGCCAGCAGTCCACTAGTGGGGGAGCTGTTTTTT. Amino acid sequence: CASSPLVGELFF.

This chain joins TRBV4-1 and TRBJ2-1; 7 nucleotides agree with TRBD2. CDR1 MGHRA and CDR2 YSYEKL come from the germline V gene. The CDR3 has 13 amino acids. The trim removed 2 bases at V and 14 bases at J, leaving 9 bases unmatched. The CDR3 region is CASSQPDTSVEFF. Written as DNA, the CDR3 is TGCGCCAGCAGCCAACCAGACACTAGCGTGGAGTTCTTC.

The chain has TRBV18 and TRBJ2-7, with 7 bases fitting TRBD2. The CDR3 loop spans 16 amino acids. The V and J ends lost 2 bases and 4 bases, in that order; junction bases with no gene match: 11. Germline lookup yields CDR1 KGHSH and CDR2 LQKENI. The CDR3 sequence: CASSPGGSREGYEQYF. CDR3 sequence (DNA): TGTGCCAGCTCACCAGGGGGAAGCAGGGAGGGTTACGAGCAGTACTTC.

The rearrangement joins TRBV28 to TRBJ1-2, with D hard to call. Trimming left V 5 bases short and J 2 bases short, with 18 bases between. This CDR3 is 16 amino acids long. Germline V gives CDR1 MDHEN, CDR2 SYDVKM. CDR3 bases: TGTGCCAGCAGTGTAATGAAGGCAGGAGGGAACTATGGCTACACCTTC. Translating it yields CASSVMKAGGNYGYTF.

V gene TRBV9 combines with J gene TRBJ1-1, with 9 bases matching TRBD1. The CDR3 runs 16 residues. Germline CDR1 and CDR2: SGDLS and YYNGEE. The junction had 9 bases not matched to a gene; V was cut back by 3 bases and J by 3 bases. CDR3 in DNA: TGTGCCAGCAGCGCCCAAACAGGGGGCGTTCACACTGAAGCTTTCTTT. This translates into CASSAQTGGVHTEAFF.

The chain is built from TRBV6-6 and TRBJ2-2; unclear D gene. Trimming stripped 6 bases from V and 4 bases from J, with 18 bases between. Germline V gene lookup returns CDR1 MNHNY and CDR2 SVGAGI (reference sequence). This CDR3 contains 16 residues. Here the CDR3 reads CASSLDLGSPTGELFF. CDR3 coding DNA: TGTGCCAGCAGCTTAGACCTGGGCAGCCCCACCGGGGAGCTGTTTTTT.

This chain links TRBV5-1 with TRBJ1-6; 9 nucleotides match TRBD1. CDR1 and CDR2 from the germline V gene are SGHRS and YFSETQ. Germline trimming cut 2 bases from V and 13 bases from J; bases unmatched to any gene: 10. This CDR3 comprises 15 residues. The CDR3 nucleotides are TGCGCCAGCAGCTTTCGACAGGGGGTTTCGTCTCCCCTCCACTTT. This codes for CASSFRQGVSSPLHF.

This chain uses TRBV19 with TRBJ2-2; D perhaps matches TRBD2 (6 bases). Trimming left V 1 base short and J 5 bases short, with 14 bases between. The length of the CDR3 is 16 residues. From germline, CDR1 is LNHDA and CDR2 SQIVND (reference sequence). The CDR3 nucleotides read TGTGCCAGTAGTATAGTGGTTAGCGGAGGGACCGGGGAGCTGTTTTTT. It codes for CASSIVVSGGTGELFF.

The sample holds one count of this clone. This chain connects TRBV30 to TRBJ2-1; 8 bases match TRBD2. V gave up 0 bases and J gave up 5 bases; unmatched junction bases: 6. Germline V lookup: CDR1 GTSNPN, CDR2 SVGIG (reference sequence). The CDR3 covers 15 residues. The CDR3 sequence is CAWSVPGLDHNEQFF. The CDR3 coding sequence is TGTGCCTGGAGTGTACCGGGACTAGACCACAATGAGCAGTTCTTC.

The J gene is TRBJ2-7, the V gene TRBV4-1; 10 nucleotides align to TRBD2. Germline assignment: CDR1 MGHRA and CDR2 YSYEKL. The CDR3 sequence is 16 residues long. The ends lost 8 bases at V and 3 bases at J; junction bases unmatched: 13. In nucleotides, the CDR3 is TGCGCCAGCGGGGGGTCTTCACTAGCGGGGATCTACGAGCAGTACTTC. The encoded protein is CASGGSSLAGIYEQYF.

This clone showed up just a few times. This CDR3 reads CARSPTQGVNEQFF. The CDR3 coding sequence is TGTGCCAGAAGCCCGACACAGGGGGTCAATGAGCAGTTCTTC. The rearrangement links TRBV5-3 to TRBJ2-1; 8 bases align to TRBD1. TRBV5-3 is an ORF for which the function is uncertain. The CDR3 has 14 amino acids. After removal of 4 bases from V and 6 bases from J, the junction contained 6 bases not matched to a gene.

This clone has just one count. CDR3 DNA: TGTGCCAGCAGTACCTACGAGCAGTACTTC. It encodes CASSTYEQYF. The chain has TRBV28 and TRBJ2-7; D gene ambiguous. V was shortened by 5 bases and J by 2 bases, with 1 base between the two germline ends. The CDR3 runs 10 residues. Germline V gene data show CDR1 as MDHEN and CDR2 as SYDVKM.

This sequence joins TRBV19 and TRBJ2-7; no clear D gene. Trimming removed 3 bases from V and 2 bases from J, with 11 bases in between. CDR1 and CDR2 from the germline V gene are LNHDA and SQIVND (reference sequence). The CDR3 totals 14 residues. Written as DNA, the CDR3 is TGTGCCAGTAGTATGGCAGAAAGAACCTACGAGCAGTACTTC. Encoded protein: CASSMAERTYEQYF. Full variable domain (remainder filled in from reference TRBV19 and TRBJ2-7): DGGITQSPKYLFRKEGQNVTLSCEQNLNHDAMYWYRQDPGQGLRLIYYSQIVNDFQKGDIAEGYSVSREKKESFPLTVTSAQKNPTAFYLCASSMAERTYEQYFGPGTRLTVT.

DNA for the CDR3: TGTGCCAGCAGTTTATATCCCGGGACAGGGGAGTACTTC. This gives the protein CASSLYPGTGEYF. V is TRBV27 and J is TRBJ2-4; 10 bases align to TRBD1. The CDR3 is 13 residues long. Germline assignment: CDR1 MNHEY and CDR2 SMNVEV (reference sequence). J was trimmed by 14 bases and V by 1 base; bases with no gene match: 5.

This chain uses TRBV19 with TRBJ2-3, with 7 positions matching TRBD2. Looked up from germline, CDR1 is LNHDA and CDR2 is SQIVND (reference sequence). The CDR3 spans 14 residues. J was trimmed by 5 bases and V by 6 bases; bases with no gene match: 8. The CDR3, as DNA: TGTGCCAGTAGAAGGGCGGGAGTGGGAGATACGCAGTATTTT. This gives the protein CASRRAGVGDTQYF. The variable domain in full, completed from reference TRBV19 and TRBJ2-3, reads DGGITQSPKYLFRKEGQNVTLSCEQNLNHDAMYWYRQDPGQGLRLIYYSQIVNDFQKGDIAEGYSVSREKKESFPLTVTSAQKNPTAFYLCASRRAGVGDTQYFGPGTRLTVL.

The chain recombines TRBV7-2 with TRBJ2-7; D could derive from TRBD1 or TRBD2 (5 bases each). The germline V and J ends were trimmed by 0 bases and 6 bases, with 6 bases remaining between them. CDR1 and CDR2 (germline): SGHTA, FQGNSA. This CDR3 comprises 12 residues. CDR3 bases: TGTGCCAGCAGCTTAGCGAGGGGCGAGCAGTACTTC. It encodes CASSLARGEQYF.

This chain uses TRBV4-1 with TRBJ1-1; D not certain. CDR3 length equals 17 residues. The germline V gene has CDR1 MGHRA and CDR2 YSYEKL. V was pared by 4 bases and J by 2 bases, with 20 bases between. The CDR3 region is CASSRSPILPPNTEAFF. The DNA for the CDR3 is TGCGCCAGCAGCCGATCTCCAATTTTACCGCCAAACACTGAAGCTTTCTTT.

The CDR3 reads CASTGGSYEQYF. CDR3 bases: TGTGCCAGTACTGGGGGAAGTTACGAGCAGTACTTC. The genes are TRBV19 and TRBJ2-7; D might be TRBD1 or TRBD2, each matching 5 bases. V was clipped by 7 bases and J by 4 bases, with 11 bases between them. This CDR3 is 12 amino acids long. Germline assignment: CDR1 LNHDA and CDR2 SQIVND (reference sequence).

The chain is built from TRBV7-3 and TRBJ2-1; D is unresolved. In germline, CDR1 is SGHTA, CDR2 FQGTGA. V lost 0 bases and J lost 2, with 11 bases in between. The CDR3 totals 16 residues. The CDR3 reads CASSLTGPPTYNEQFF. Written as DNA, the CDR3 is TGTGCCAGCAGCTTAACTGGACCTCCAACCTACAATGAGCAGTTCTTC.

This chain connects TRBV6-6 to TRBJ2-1, with TRBD1 identical over 8 bases. The CDR3 has 14 residues. In germline, CDR1 is MNHNY, CDR2 SVGAGI (reference sequence). Unmatched junction bases numbered 11, after V lost 9 bases and J lost 7 bases. The CDR3 loop reads CASKPGGAPNEQFF. As DNA, the CDR3 is TGTGCCAGTAAACCAGGGGGCGCCCCGAATGAGCAGTTCTTC.

The chain carries TRBV28 and TRBJ2-3; D gene uncertain. V lost 8 bases, J lost 0 bases, and 9 bases lay in between. This CDR3 has 13 residues. Germline-derived CDR1 and CDR2 are MDHEN and SYDVKM. CDR3 sequence reads: CASRTSSTDTQYF. The CDR3 nucleotides are TGTGCCAGCCGTACTTCTAGCACAGATACGCAGTATTTT.

This chain links TRBV19 with TRBJ2-7; no firm D call. Trimming removed 5 bases from V and 7 bases from J, with 15 bases in between. CDR1 LNHDA and CDR2 SQIVND come from the germline V gene (reference sequence). The CDR3 is made up of 13 amino acids. As DNA, the CDR3 is TGTGCCAGTAGTCCCGGACCGACGGGTGAGCAGTACTTC. It encodes CASSPGPTGEQYF.